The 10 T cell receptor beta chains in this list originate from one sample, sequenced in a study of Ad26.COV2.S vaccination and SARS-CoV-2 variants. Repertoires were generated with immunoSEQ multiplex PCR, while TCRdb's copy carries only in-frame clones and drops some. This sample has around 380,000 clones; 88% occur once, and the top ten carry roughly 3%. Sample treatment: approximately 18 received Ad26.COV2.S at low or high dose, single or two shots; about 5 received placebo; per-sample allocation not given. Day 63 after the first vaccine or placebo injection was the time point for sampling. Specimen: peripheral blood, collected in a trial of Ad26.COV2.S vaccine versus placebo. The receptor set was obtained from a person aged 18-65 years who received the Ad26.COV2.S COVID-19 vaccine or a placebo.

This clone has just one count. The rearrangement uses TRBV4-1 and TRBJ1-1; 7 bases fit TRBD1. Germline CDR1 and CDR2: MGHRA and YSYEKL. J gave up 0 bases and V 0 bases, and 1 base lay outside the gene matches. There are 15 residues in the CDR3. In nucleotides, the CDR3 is TGCGCCAGCAGCCAAGAGACAGGGCTGAACACTGAAGCTTTCTTT. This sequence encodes CASSQETGLNTEAFF.

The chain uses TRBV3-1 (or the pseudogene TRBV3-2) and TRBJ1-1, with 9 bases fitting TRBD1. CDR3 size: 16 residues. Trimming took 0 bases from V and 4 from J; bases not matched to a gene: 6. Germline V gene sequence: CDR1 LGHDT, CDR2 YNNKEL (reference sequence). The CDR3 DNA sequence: TGTGCCAGCAGCCAAGATATCGCGACAGGGGGCACTGAAGCTTTCTTT. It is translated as CASSQDIATGGTEAFF.

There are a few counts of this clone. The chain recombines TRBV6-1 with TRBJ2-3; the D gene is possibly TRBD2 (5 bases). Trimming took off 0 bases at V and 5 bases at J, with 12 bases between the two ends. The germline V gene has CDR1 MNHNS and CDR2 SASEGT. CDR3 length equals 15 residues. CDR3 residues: CASSEASVGGDTQYF. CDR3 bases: TGTGCCAGCAGTGAAGCTAGCGTCGGTGGAGATACGCAGTATTTT.

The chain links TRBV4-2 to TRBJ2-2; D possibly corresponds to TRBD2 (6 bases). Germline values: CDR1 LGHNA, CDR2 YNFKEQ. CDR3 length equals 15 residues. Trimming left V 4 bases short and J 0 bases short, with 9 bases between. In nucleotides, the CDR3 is TGTGCCAGCAGCCGGGAGGAGCCGAACACCGGGGAGCTGTTTTTT. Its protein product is CASSREEPNTGELFF.

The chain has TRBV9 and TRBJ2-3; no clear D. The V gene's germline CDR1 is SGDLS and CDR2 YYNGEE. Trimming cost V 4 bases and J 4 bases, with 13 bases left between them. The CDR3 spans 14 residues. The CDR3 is CASSPSGMADTQYF. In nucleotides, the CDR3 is TGTGCCAGCAGCCCCAGTGGTATGGCAGATACGCAGTATTTT.

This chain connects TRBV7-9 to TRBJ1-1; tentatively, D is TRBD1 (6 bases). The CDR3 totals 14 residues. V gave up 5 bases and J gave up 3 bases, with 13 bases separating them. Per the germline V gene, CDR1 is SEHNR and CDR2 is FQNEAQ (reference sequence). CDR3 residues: CASSPDRLHTEAFF. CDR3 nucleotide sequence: TGTGCCAGCAGCCCCGACAGGTTGCACACTGAAGCTTTCTTT. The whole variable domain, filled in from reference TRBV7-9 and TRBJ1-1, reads DTGVSQNPRHKITKRGQNVTFRCDPISEHNRLYWYRQTLGQGPEFLTYFQNEAQLEKSRLLSDRFSAERPKGSFSTLEIQRTEQGDSAMYLCASSPDRLHTEAFFGQGTRLTVV.

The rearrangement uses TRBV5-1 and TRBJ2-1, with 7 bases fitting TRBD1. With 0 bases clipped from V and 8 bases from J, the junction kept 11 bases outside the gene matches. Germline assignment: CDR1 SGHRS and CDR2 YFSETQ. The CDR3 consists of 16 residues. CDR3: CASSLEGARGFDEQFF. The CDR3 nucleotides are TGCGCCAGCAGCTTGGAGGGGGCCAGGGGATTCGATGAGCAGTTCTTC.

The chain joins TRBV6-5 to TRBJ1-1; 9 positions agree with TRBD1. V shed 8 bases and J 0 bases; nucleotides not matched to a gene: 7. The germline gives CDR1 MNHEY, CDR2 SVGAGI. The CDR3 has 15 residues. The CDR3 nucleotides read TGTGCCAGCCCTGGAACAGGGGGCGTGAACACTGAAGCTTTCTTT. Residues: CASPGTGGVNTEAFF.

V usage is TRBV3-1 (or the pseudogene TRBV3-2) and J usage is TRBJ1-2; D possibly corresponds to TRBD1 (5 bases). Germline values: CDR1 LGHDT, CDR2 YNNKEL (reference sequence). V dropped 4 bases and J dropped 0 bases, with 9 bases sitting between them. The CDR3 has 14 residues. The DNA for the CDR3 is TGTGCCAGCAGCCGCCGGACAACTAACTATGGCTACACCTTC. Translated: CASSRRTTNYGYTF.

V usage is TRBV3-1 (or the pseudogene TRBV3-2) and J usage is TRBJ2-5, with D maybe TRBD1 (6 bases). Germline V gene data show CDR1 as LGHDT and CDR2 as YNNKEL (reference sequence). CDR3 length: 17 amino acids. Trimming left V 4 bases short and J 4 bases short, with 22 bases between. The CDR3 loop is CASSRPGHPPGVETQYF. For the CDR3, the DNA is TGTGCCAGCAGCCGGCCGGGACACCCCCCCGGGGTAGAGACCCAGTACTTC.